One and the same sample provided the 32 T cell receptor beta chains below, sequenced in a study of blood T cell repertoires in COVID-19. This table comes from immunoSEQ multiplex PCR, and its TCRdb copy is limited to in-frame clones, with some not included. Here the sample spans over 250,000 clones, around 82% being singletons. Sequences were obtained from peripheral blood. The origin of the receptors is a woman aged 45-65 years who had recovered from COVID-19.

J is TRBJ2-2 and V is TRBV7-2; 9 nucleotides line up with TRBD1. The CDR3 is 18 residues long. V was clipped by 1 base and J by 0 bases; unmatched bases: 6. Germline assignment: CDR1 SGHTA and CDR2 FQGNSA. CDR3 coding DNA: TGTGCCAGCAGCTTAGTTTGGACAGGGGCATCGAACACCGGGGAGCTGTTTTTT. Translating gives CASSLVWTGASNTGELFF.

The chain employs TRBV5-4 and TRBJ2-4; tentative D call: TRBD1 (6 bases). The germline gives CDR1 SGHNT, CDR2 YYREEE (reference sequence). CDR3 length equals 16 residues. V was trimmed by 2 bases and J by 3 bases, leaving 15 bases between them. This chain's CDR3 is CASSLNREWGKNIQYF. CDR3 DNA: TGTGCCAGCAGCTTAAACAGGGAGTGGGGCAAAAACATTCAGTACTTC.

This chain joins TRBV4-1 and TRBJ2-3; weak D call: TRBD1 (6 bases). V gave up 1 base and J gave up 0 bases, with 11 bases separating them. The CDR3 consists of 16 residues. CDR1 and CDR2 (germline): MGHRA, YSYEKL. CDR3: CASSQGPGTSTDTQYF. The CDR3 DNA sequence: TGCGCCAGCAGCCAAGGGCCTGGGACAAGCACAGATACGCAGTATTTT.

This clone was recorded at least ten times. The chain carries TRBV29-1 and TRBJ1-1; D is undetermined. Trimming took off 4 bases at V and 1 base at J, with 10 bases between the two ends. CDR3 length equals 13 residues. From germline, CDR1 is SQVTM and CDR2 ANQGSEA. Here the CDR3 DNA reads TGCAGCGTTGGCGGACTCAGGAACACTGAAGCTTTCTTT. Translated, it gives CSVGGLRNTEAFF.

The J gene is TRBJ2-1, the V gene TRBV30, with 10 bases that match TRBD2. The V gene's germline CDR1 is GTSNPN and CDR2 SVGIG (reference sequence). The CDR3 extends over 13 amino acids. Losses at the gene ends were 3 bases for V and 11 bases for J; bases not matched to a gene: 7. In DNA, the CDR3 is TGTGCCTGGAGCGCAGCGGGAGGGGCCAAGCAGTTCTTC. It encodes CAWSAAGGAKQFF.

This clone has only one observation. The J gene is TRBJ2-7, the V gene TRBV12-3 or TRBV12-4; TRBD1 is a possible D gene (5 bases). The CDR3 runs 13 residues. V was trimmed by 6 bases and J by 0 bases, leaving 9 bases between them. The CDR3: CASRLDSSYEQYF. For the CDR3, the DNA is TGTGCCAGCAGACTTGACAGCTCCTACGAGCAGTACTTC.

The chain joins TRBV6-2 or TRBV6-3 to TRBJ2-7, with 7 bases aligning to TRBD2. The CDR3 extends over 14 amino acids. CDR1 MNHEY and CDR2 SVGEGT come from the germline V gene. Trimming cost V 0 bases and J 6 bases; bases outside gene matches: 5. CDR3 residues: CASSYSRGFPEQYF. The CDR3 nucleotides read TGTGCCAGCAGTTACTCGCGGGGGTTCCCCGAGCAGTACTTC.

This clone appeared a few times. This chain joins TRBV2 and TRBJ1-2, with D possibly matching TRBD1 (5 bases). The ends were cut back, 4 bases at V and 6 bases at J, with 9 bases in the middle. The CDR3 consists of 12 residues. CDR1 and CDR2 (germline): SNHLY, FYNNEI. The CDR3 DNA sequence: TGTGCCAGCAGTGTGACAGCCCATGGCTACACCTTC. Its protein is CASSVTAHGYTF.

V and J are TRBV4-3 and TRBJ2-3, with 11 nucleotides matching TRBD2. The CDR3 totals 16 residues. Trimming cost V 2 bases and J 5 bases; bases outside gene matches: 6. Germline V gene data show CDR1 as LGHNA and CDR2 as YSLEER. CDR3 protein: CASSQIAGGPVDTQYF. The CDR3 DNA reads TGCGCCAGCAGCCAAATAGCGGGAGGGCCGGTAGATACGCAGTATTTT.

This chain uses TRBV7-5 with TRBJ1-2; the D call in the table, TRBD1, was not verified against the DNA. TRBV7-5 is described as a pseudogene. The CDR3 consists of 17 residues. The CDR3 nucleotides read TGTGTCAGAAGCTTGCCTACTAAAGACAGAGACGGGTATGGCTACACCTTC. This gives the protein CVRSLPTKDRDGYGYTF.

The V and J genes are TRBV7-9 and TRBJ2-7; maybe TRBD2 (6 bases). Trimming took 1 base from V and 2 from J, leaving 12 bases between them. This CDR3 has 15 amino acids. Germline V gene data show CDR1 as SEHNR and CDR2 as FQNEAQ (reference sequence). The CDR3 spells CASSLEVGGTYEQYF. In DNA, the CDR3 is TGTGCCAGCAGCTTAGAGGTCGGGGGAACCTACGAGCAGTACTTC.

This chain uses TRBV27 with TRBJ2-7; TRBD1 matches 7 bases. The CDR3 loop spans 16 amino acids. The J segment lost 2 bases and the V segment lost 6 bases, leaving 13 bases of the junction unmatched. Germline V CDR1 and CDR2: MNHEY, SMNVEV (reference sequence). CDR3 coding DNA: TGTGCCAGCAGCCGGGGACAGACTCCCTCAACCTACGAGCAGTACTTC. Encoded protein: CASSRGQTPSTYEQYF.

The rearrangement joins TRBV28 to TRBJ1-1, with D maybe TRBD1 (6 bases). Trimming took 8 bases from V and 7 from J, leaving 20 bases between them. This CDR3 is 14 amino acids long. Germline CDR1 is MDHEN and CDR2 is SYDVKM. CDR3 in amino acids: CASLRYRQASEAFF. The CDR3 nucleotides are TGTGCCAGCCTTAGGTACAGACAGGCCAGTGAAGCTTTCTTT.

With respect to this clone: The sample holds other DNA sequences that translate to the same CDR3. This chain connects TRBV7-2 to TRBJ1-1, with a tentative D call TRBD1 (5 bases). This CDR3 comprises 13 residues. Between the trimmed V and J ends, which lost 4 bases and 2 bases, there was a span of 8 bases. Per germline, CDR1 SGHTA and CDR2 FQGNSA. The CDR3 sequence: CASSSQGNTEAFF. The CDR3 DNA follows: TGTGCCAGCAGCTCCCAGGGAAACACTGAAGCTTTCTTT.

The chain couples TRBV3-1 (or the pseudogene TRBV3-2) to TRBJ2-1, with 10 bases aligning to TRBD1. This CDR3 spans 14 amino acids. CDR1 LGHDT and CDR2 YNNKEL come from the germline V gene (reference sequence). V dropped 5 bases and J dropped 8; count of bases not matched to a gene: 6. CDR3 amino acids: CASSWDRGRDEQFF. DNA of the CDR3: TGTGCCAGCAGCTGGGACAGGGGTAGGGATGAGCAGTTCTTC.

This chain connects TRBV4-3 to TRBJ2-3; 9 bases line up with TRBD2. The germline gives CDR1 LGHNA, CDR2 YSLEER. V was pared by 0 bases and J by 2 bases, with 9 bases of the junction left unmatched. The CDR3 loop spans 18 amino acids. CDR3 region: CASSQDHNSGSTTDTQYF. As DNA, the CDR3 is TGCGCCAGCAGCCAAGATCATAATAGCGGGAGTACCACAGATACGCAGTATTTT.

The chain employs TRBV6-5 and TRBJ1-1, with D perhaps matching TRBD1 (5 bases). Trimming took 7 bases from V and 11 from J, leaving 23 bases between them. Per the germline V gene, CDR1 is MNHEY and CDR2 is SVGAGI. The CDR3 contains 14 residues. Here the CDR3 reads CASTGVLFGPGAFF. CDR3 in DNA: TGTGCCAGCACGGGGGTTCTATTTGGACCTGGGGCTTTCTTT.

This chain uses TRBV5-4 with TRBJ1-5, with D possibly TRBD1 on 6 matching bases. This CDR3 contains 15 residues. The ends were cut back, 0 bases at V and 5 bases at J, with 12 bases in the middle. Germline loops: CDR1 SGHNT, CDR2 YYREEE (reference sequence). Written as DNA, the CDR3 is TGTGCCAGCAGCTTGGGGGGGCGGGAGGATCAGCCCCAGCATTTT. It encodes CASSLGGREDQPQHF.

The chain combines TRBV28 with TRBJ2-2, with D maybe TRBD2 (5 bases). Per germline, CDR1 MDHEN and CDR2 SYDVKM. V shed 6 bases and J shed 7 bases, with 21 bases lying between them. The CDR3 is 16 residues long. CDR3 region: CASSPTRVLGGGELFF. CDR3 sequence (DNA): TGTGCCAGCAGCCCCACGCGGGTTTTGGGTGGCGGGGAGCTGTTTTTT.

Points on this clone: Other DNA sequences in the same sample also yield this CDR3. The V gene is TRBV7-9, the J gene TRBJ2-3; a possible D gene is TRBD2 (6 bases). Germline loops: CDR1 SEHNR, CDR2 FQNEAQ (reference sequence). Between the trimmed V and J ends, which lost 5 bases and 2 bases, there was a span of 11 bases. There are 14 residues in the CDR3. The CDR3 DNA sequence: TGTGCCAGCAGCCCGGGACTCTCCACAGATACGCAGTATTTT. This sequence encodes CASSPGLSTDTQYF.

V gene TRBV18 combines with J gene TRBJ1-4; 7 nucleotides agree with TRBD1. CDR1 is KGHSH and CDR2 is LQKENI in the germline V gene. Losses at the gene ends were 2 bases for V and 8 bases for J; bases not matched to a gene: 8. This CDR3 is 15 amino acids long. CDR3 residues: CASSPYRGSSEKLFF. In DNA, the CDR3 is TGTGCCAGCTCACCATACAGGGGTTCTTCGGAAAAACTGTTTTTT.

The genes are TRBV19 and TRBJ2-1; D is perhaps TRBD1 (6 bases). V was shortened by 4 bases and J by 8 bases, with 12 bases between the two germline ends. This CDR3 comprises 13 residues. CDR1 and CDR2 (germline): LNHDA, SQIVND (reference sequence). CDR3 sequence: CASSTQGSDEQFF. The CDR3 nucleotides read TGTGCCAGTAGTACACAGGGCTCCGATGAGCAGTTCTTC.

The chain combines TRBV6-5 with TRBJ2-1; 9 nucleotides match TRBD2. The CDR3 spans 13 residues. V was clipped by 8 bases and J by 9 bases; unmatched bases: 8. Germline V gives CDR1 MNHEY, CDR2 SVGAGI. The CDR3: CASGRLADIEQFF. The CDR3 nucleotides are TGTGCCAGCGGGCGACTAGCGGATATTGAGCAGTTCTTC.

The V and J genes are TRBV28 and TRBJ2-1; D is perhaps TRBD2 (5 bases). CDR3 size: 14 residues. V shed 6 bases and J shed 6 bases, with 15 bases lying between them. CDR1 is MDHEN and CDR2 is SYDVKM in the germline V gene. The CDR3 is CASSRGALGNEQFF. In DNA form, the CDR3 reads TGTGCCAGCAGCCGGGGTGCCCTGGGCAATGAGCAGTTCTTC.

The genes are TRBV20-1 and TRBJ2-7; 10 bases map to TRBD1. The CDR3 is made up of 15 amino acids. Germline CDR1 reads DFQATT; CDR2 reads SNEGSKA (reference sequence). V trimming: 3 bases; J trimming: 5 bases; junction bases outside the gene matches: 10. The CDR3 region has the DNA TGCAGTGCTAGTGGCGGGGACAGGGGCTTTAACGAGCAGTACTTC. It encodes CSASGGDRGFNEQYF.

The chain couples TRBV3-1 (or the pseudogene TRBV3-2) to TRBJ2-1; 9 bases match TRBD1. The J segment lost 2 bases and the V segment lost 1 base, leaving 9 bases of the junction unmatched. The CDR3 spans 18 residues. In germline, CDR1 is LGHDT, CDR2 YNNKEL (reference sequence). The chain's CDR3 is CASSQALSGTGPYNEQFF. CDR3 sequence (DNA): TGTGCCAGCAGCCAAGCCCTCTCCGGGACAGGGCCCTACAATGAGCAGTTCTTC.

The V gene is TRBV30, the J gene TRBJ2-1, with a weak D call TRBD1 (5 bases). Germline CDR1 and CDR2: GTSNPN and SVGIG (reference sequence). The CDR3 has 12 residues. Trimming shortened V by 1 base and J by 8 bases, and 9 bases separated the two germline ends. CDR3 DNA: TGTGCCTGGAGTGAGGGGTGGTATGAGCAGTTCTTC. Its translation: CAWSEGWYEQFF.

This chain links TRBV5-1 with TRBJ2-3, with TRBD1 matching over 7 bases. CDR1 and CDR2 (germline): SGHRS, YFSETQ. V was pared by 0 bases and J by 1 base, with 2 bases of the junction left unmatched. The CDR3 length is 15 residues. The CDR3 region is CASSLVGGRTDTQYF. For the CDR3, the DNA is TGCGCCAGCAGCTTGGTAGGGGGCCGCACAGATACGCAGTATTTT.

The genes are TRBV7-8 and TRBJ2-2; 8 nucleotides line up with TRBD2. CDR3 size: 16 residues. V was pared by 4 bases and J by 3 bases, with 7 bases of the junction left unmatched. CDR1 SGHVS and CDR2 FQNEAQ come from the germline V gene. The CDR3 region is CASSSRSAGDTGELFF. The CDR3, as DNA: TGTGCCAGCAGCTCACGATCAGCGGGAGACACCGGGGAGCTGTTTTTT. Supplemented by reference TRBV7-8 and TRBJ2-2, the full variable domain reads GAGVSQSPRYKVAKRGQDVALRCDPISGHVSLFWYQQALGQGPEFLTYFQNEAQLDKSGLPSDRFFAERPEGSVSTLKIQRTQQEDSAVYLCASSSRSAGDTGELFFGEGSRLTVL.

V is TRBV7-2 and J is TRBJ2-7; 11 nucleotides agree with TRBD2. Germline CDR1 is SGHTA and CDR2 is FQGNSA. The CDR3 runs to 15 residues. The J segment lost 1 base and the V segment lost 4 bases, leaving 3 bases of the junction unmatched. The CDR3, as DNA: TGTGCCAGCAGCTCCTCTAGCGGGGGGTCCTACGAGCAGTACTTC. Amino acid sequence: CASSSSSGGSYEQYF.

This chain uses TRBV5-1 with TRBJ1-3; a possible D gene is TRBD1 (6 bases). Trimming shortened V by 4 bases and J by 0 bases, and 17 bases separated the two germline ends. The V gene's germline CDR1 is SGHRS and CDR2 YFSETQ. This CDR3 has 17 amino acids. Here the CDR3 reads CASSLTPPDSSGNTIYF. CDR3 sequence (DNA): TGCGCCAGCAGCCTCACCCCACCGGACAGCTCTGGAAACACCATATATTTT.

The V and J genes are TRBV28 and TRBJ1-3, with 7 bases matching TRBD1. This CDR3 is built from 16 residues. V was pared by 7 bases and J by 2 bases, with 11 bases of the junction left unmatched. Per germline, CDR1 MDHEN and CDR2 SYDVKM. The DNA for the CDR3 is TGTGCCAGCACAACACTAACAGGGGCCCCTGGAAACACCATATATTTT. As protein: CASTTLTGAPGNTIYF.